This T cell receptor (beta chain) was sequenced during a study of chemoradiotherapy in HPV16-positive cancers. Study conclusions and caveats: Only a couple of HPV16-positive patients supplied the functional HPV-specificity definition. During treatment, candidate HPV-specific clones and E7-related motifs expanded in tumor.

Sequenced by immunoSEQ multiplex PCR; TCRdb stores in-frame clones only, minus some. The sample lists roughly 3,600 clones; approximately 80% were seen once. The CDR3 is 19 residues long. From germline, CDR1 is MGHRA and CDR2 YSYEKL. The ends lost 4 bases at V and 0 bases at J; junction bases unmatched: 17. Samples were taken several times over chemoradiotherapy. Turning to this clone: Its specificity is not known.

This sample was obtained from a patient who underwent chemoradiotherapy. This receptor was obtained from a human donor with HPV-associated anogenital cancer. V and J are TRBV4-1 and TRBJ1-1, with 7 positions matching TRBD1. The chain's CDR3 is CASSRGNLGTADLNTEAFF. The CDR3 DNA is TGCGCCAGCAGCCGAGGGAATCTCGGGACAGCCGATCTGAACACTGAAGCTTTCTTT.